These 20 T cell receptor beta chains share one sample of origin, sequenced in a study of T cells after yellow fever vaccination. One entry per CDR3 protein, called by TCRdb with MiXCR from the 5' RACE reads. The profile covers some 390,000 distinct CDR3 sequences, with roughly 6.2% appearing a single time and about 15% taken by the ten largest. Sequenced here: PBMCs, sampled 5 days after the yellow fever booster vaccination. These receptors all come from a man aged 25-45 years who received the YFV17D yellow fever vaccine.

The chain couples TRBV28 to TRBJ1-5; D may be TRBD1 (5 bases). CDR1 and CDR2 from the germline V gene are MDHEN and SYDVKM. V lost 2 bases and J lost 6, with 17 bases in between. The CDR3 is made up of 16 amino acids. CDR3 in DNA: TGTGCCAGCAGTTTAATGGGGCTCATTTTCGGTCAGCCCCAGCATTTT. Amino acids: CASSLMGLIFGQPQHF.

This clonotype appeared a few times. The chain combines TRBV7-2 with TRBJ2-2, with D perhaps assigned TRBD1 or TRBD2 (5 bases each). The V end was cut by 5 bases, the J end by 1 base, with 14 bases between. This CDR3 contains 16 residues. Germline V CDR1 and CDR2: SGHTA, FQGNSA. The CDR3 is CASSHSGARNTGELFF. CDR3 DNA sequence: TGTGCCAGCAGCCACTCCGGGGCGAGGAACACCGGGGAGCTGTTTTTT.

This chain connects TRBV5-1 to TRBJ2-6; no clear D. Trimming pared 5 bases from V and 2 bases from J, leaving 11 bases between. The CDR3 has 15 amino acids. Germline V gene lookup returns CDR1 SGHRS and CDR2 YFSETQ. This chain's CDR3 is CASSPTWTGANVLTF. DNA of the CDR3: TGCGCCAGCAGTCCCACGTGGACTGGGGCCAACGTCCTGACTTTC. The full variable domain, its missing parts supplied by reference TRBV5-1 and TRBJ2-6, is KAGVTQTPRYLIKTRGQQVTLSCSPISGHRSVSWYQQTPGQGLQFLFEYFSETQRNKGNFPGRFSGRQFSNSRSEMNVSTLELGDSALYLCASSPTWTGANVLTFGAGSRLTVL.

This clonotype was recorded many times. This chain uses TRBV15 with TRBJ2-7; D may be TRBD2 (5 bases). V was shortened by 0 bases and J by 7 bases, with 13 bases between the two germline ends. Germline V gene data show CDR1 as LNHNV and CDR2 as YYDKDF (reference sequence). The CDR3 has 14 amino acids. The CDR3 nucleotides are TGTGCCACCAGCAGAGAGAGGGTGTATCGAGAGCAGTACTTC. As protein: CATSRERVYREQYF.

This clonotype has more than one count but fewer than ten. This rearrangement joins TRBV20-1 to TRBJ2-7, with a weak D call TRBD2 (5 bases). Looked up from germline, CDR1 is DFQATT and CDR2 is SNEGSKA (reference sequence). This CDR3 comprises 13 residues. The germline V and J ends were trimmed by 6 bases and 7 bases, with 19 bases remaining between them. The CDR3 reads CSADSTDLREQYF. CDR3 in DNA: TGCAGTGCGGACTCTACCGACCTGAGGGAGCAGTACTTC.

This clonotype came up many times. The V gene is TRBV24-1, the J gene TRBJ2-1; a weak D match, TRBD2 (6 bases). V was trimmed by 2 bases and J by 6 bases, leaving 16 bases between them. CDR3 length: 16 amino acids. The germline gives CDR1 KGHDR, CDR2 SFDVKD. CDR3: CATSDSFGTFSNEQFF. The CDR3 nucleotides are TGTGCCACCAGTGATTCCTTCGGGACTTTCTCCAATGAGCAGTTCTTC.

The table lists this clonotype with many counts. The rearrangement uses TRBV2 and TRBJ1-1, with D perhaps matching TRBD1 (5 bases). The CDR3 contains 13 residues. V dropped 6 bases and J dropped 2 bases, with 10 bases sitting between them. Germline V CDR1 and CDR2: SNHLY, FYNNEI. As DNA, the CDR3 is TGTGCCAGCAGGAGGGGAGAAAACACTGAAGCTTTCTTT. It translates to CASRRGENTEAFF. Combining the CDR3 with reference TRBV2 and TRBJ1-1 gives the whole variable domain EPEVTQTPSHQVTQMGQEVILRCVPISNHLYFYWYRQILGQKVEFLVSFYNNEISEKSEIFDDQFSVERPDGSNFTLKIRSTKLEDSAMYFCASRRGENTEAFFGQGTRLTVV.

This clonotype has a count of ten or more. The rearrangement links TRBV9 to TRBJ2-5; no clear D. The CDR3 consists of 13 residues. Germline values: CDR1 SGDLS, CDR2 YYNGEE. The germline V and J ends were trimmed by 5 bases and 3 bases, with 11 bases remaining between them. The CDR3 DNA follows: TGTGCCAGCAGTCCTAGGCTGAAAGAGACCCAGTACTTC. Its protein is CASSPRLKETQYF. Combining the CDR3 with reference TRBV9 and TRBJ2-5 gives the whole variable domain DSGVTQTPKHLITATGQRVTLRCSPRSGDLSVYWYQQSLDQGLQFLIQYYNGEERAKGNILERFSAQQFPDLHSELNLSSLELGDSALYFCASSPRLKETQYFGPGTRLLVL.

V is TRBV19 and J is TRBJ2-2; D may be TRBD2 (5 bases). Germline V gives CDR1 LNHDA, CDR2 SQIVND (reference sequence). Trimming took 8 bases from V and 2 from J, leaving 12 bases between them. The CDR3 is 14 residues long. CDR3 nucleotides: TGTGCCAGTTCGTCCGGGATAAACACCGGGGAGCTGTTTTTT. Encoded protein: CASSSGINTGELFF.

The chain employs TRBV5-1 and TRBJ2-2, with 10 bases matching TRBD1. The junction had 7 bases not matched to a gene; V was cut back by 4 bases and J by 4 bases. From germline, CDR1 is SGHRS and CDR2 YFSETQ. This CDR3 is built from 16 residues. The CDR3 region is CASSLGTGVFTGELFF. The DNA for the CDR3 is TGCGCCAGCAGCCTGGGGACAGGGGTTTTCACCGGGGAGCTGTTTTTT.

This clonotype was counted many times. The chain is built from TRBV5-1 and TRBJ2-7; D not certain. CDR1 is SGHRS and CDR2 is YFSETQ in the germline V gene. CDR3 length equals 14 residues. V shed 4 bases and J shed 3 bases, with 14 bases lying between them. The chain's CDR3 is CASSPQREDYEQYF. CDR3 in DNA: TGCGCCAGCAGCCCCCAGAGAGAAGACTACGAGCAGTACTTC.

This clonotype came up a few times. V is TRBV5-1 and J is TRBJ2-7; D is perhaps TRBD1 (6 bases). Germline CDR1 reads SGHRS; CDR2 reads YFSETQ. V lost 7 bases and J 3 bases, leaving 14 bases between the germline ends. This CDR3 has 13 amino acids. The CDR3 is CASGEDRNYEQYF. The CDR3 nucleotides read TGCGCCAGCGGCGAAGACAGGAACTACGAGCAGTACTTC.

This clonotype was seen ten or more times. The chain carries TRBV9 and TRBJ2-1; TRBD2 is a possible D gene (5 bases). Trimming cost V 6 bases and J 3 bases, with 19 bases left between them. The CDR3 length is 16 residues. Germline CDR1 SGDLS, CDR2 YYNGEE. The CDR3 DNA is TGTGCCAGCACCCCCGTGGGTAGCGTCGGCTACAATGAGCAGTTCTTC. Its translation: CASTPVGSVGYNEQFF. The complete variable domain, with remaining parts taken from reference TRBV9 and TRBJ2-1, reads DSGVTQTPKHLITATGQRVTLRCSPRSGDLSVYWYQQSLDQGLQFLIQYYNGEERAKGNILERFSAQQFPDLHSELNLSSLELGDSALYFCASTPVGSVGYNEQFFGPGTRLTVL.

This clonotype appeared many times. This chain connects TRBV7-2 to TRBJ2-7; D is perhaps TRBD1 (5 bases). V shed 4 bases and J shed 6 bases, with 25 bases lying between them. Germline V gives CDR1 SGHTA, CDR2 FQGNSA. CDR3 length equals 17 residues. This CDR3 reads CASSSSFPPAGMSEQYF. The CDR3 DNA sequence: TGTGCCAGCAGCTCCTCATTTCCTCCCGCAGGGATGTCCGAGCAGTACTTC.

This clonotype was recorded a few times. The chain links TRBV12-3 or TRBV12-4 to TRBJ2-5; 9 positions match TRBD2. The CDR3 is made up of 14 amino acids. The J segment lost 7 bases and the V segment lost 0 bases, leaving 3 bases of the junction unmatched. This CDR3 is CASSLATAGGTQYF. In DNA form, the CDR3 reads TGTGCCAGCAGTTTAGCGACAGCGGGGGGGACCCAGTACTTC.

This clonotype was picked up a small number of times. This chain uses TRBV4-2 with TRBJ2-3, with 9 bases identical to TRBD2. V was clipped by 3 bases and J by 3 bases; unmatched bases: 7. The CDR3 runs 16 residues. The germline V gene encodes CDR1 LGHNA and CDR2 YNFKEQ. The CDR3 protein is CASSHASGMGTDTQYF. The CDR3 nucleotides are TGTGCCAGCAGCCACGCTAGCGGGATGGGAACAGATACGCAGTATTTT.

This clonotype came up many times. The rearrangement links TRBV10-3 to TRBJ2-5; a weak D match, TRBD2 (6 bases). CDR3 length: 14 residues. The ends were cut back, 5 bases at V and 5 bases at J, with 15 bases in the middle. CDR1 and CDR2 (germline): ENHRY, SYGVKD. As DNA, the CDR3 is TGTGCCATCAGTCGACAGTTGGGGAGGGAGACCCAGTACTTC. Amino acids: CAISRQLGRETQYF.

This clonotype was seen ten or more times. The rearrangement uses TRBV10-3 and TRBJ2-1, with 7 bases lining up with TRBD2. Unmatched junction bases numbered 5, after V lost 7 bases and J lost 2 bases. Germline CDR1 is ENHRY and CDR2 is SYGVKD. The CDR3 is 14 residues long. The CDR3 bases are TGTGCCATCAAAGAGCGGGACGCCTACAATGAGCAGTTCTTC. It translates to CAIKERDAYNEQFF.

The gene calls are TRBV20-1 and TRBJ2-5; 7 nucleotides match TRBD1. Trimming removed 3 bases from V and 2 bases from J; junction bases left unmatched: 6. Germline loops: CDR1 DFQATT, CDR2 SNEGSKA (reference sequence). The CDR3 has 14 residues. CDR3 protein: CSASSGTVQETQYF. The CDR3 DNA is TGCAGTGCTAGTTCCGGGACAGTACAAGAGACCCAGTACTTC.

The table lists this clonotype with many counts. DNA for the CDR3: TGCAGTGCTGACAGACCATCGACAGATACGCAGTATTTT. It translates to CSADRPSTDTQYF. The chain uses TRBV20-1 and TRBJ2-3, with D tentatively TRBD1 (5 bases). The CDR3 length is 13 residues. Germline values: CDR1 DFQATT, CDR2 SNEGSKA (reference sequence). Trimming shortened V by 5 bases and J by 3 bases, and 12 bases separated the two germline ends.